A selection of T cell receptor beta chains follows, all from one sample in a study of T cells in Graves' hyperthyroidism and ophthalmopathy. TCRdb passed the multiplex PCR reads through MiXCR, listing each CDR3 protein once. Here the sample spans hundreds of thousands of distinct CDR3 sequences, roughly 40% being singletons. The sample comprised blood. The receptor source for this set is a young man with Graves' hyperthyroidism. The CDR3 runs from the conserved cysteine through the conserved F or W. D genes are given only for firm matches. Where a row states a size, it is once, few, many or the class of an expanded clone; other rows omit it.

J,D,size,V,DNA,CDR3
TRBJ1-6,-,many,TRBV9,TGTGCCAGCAGCGTAGTACAAGACAGCGGGTCACCCCTCCACTTT,CASSVVQDSGSPLHF
TRBJ1-1,TRBD1,few,TRBV5-4,TGTGCCAGCAGCTTGGAAGGGACAGGGGAAGCTTTCTTT,CASSLEGTGEAFF
TRBJ1-5,TRBD1,-,TRBV10-3,TGTGCCATCAGTGAGTCGACAGGGGGTAGCAATCAGCCCCAGCATTTT,CAISESTGGSNQPQHF
TRBJ2-7,-,-,TRBV19,TGTGCCAGTAGTACTAGTCGCTACGAGCAGTACTTC,CASSTSRYEQYF
TRBJ1-2,TRBD1,many,TRBV29-1,TGCAGTGTACAGGGGTTATACTATGGCTACACCTTC,CSVQGLYYGYTF
TRBJ1-2,-,few,TRBV6-5,TGTGCCAGCAGTTACGGGGCATCGGGCGGCTACACCTTC,CASSYGASGGYTF
TRBJ2-7,-,-,TRBV7-6,TGTGCCAGCAGCTTAGGAGGGGGAGGCCACGAGCAGTACTTC,CASSLGGGGHEQYF
TRBJ2-7,-,many,TRBV29-1,TGCAGCGTTGGTTCCGCGGAGTCCTACGAGCAGTACTTC,CSVGSAESYEQYF
TRBJ1-1,-,-,TRBV5-1,TGCGCCAGCAGCTGGCAGGGAAACACTGAAGCTTTCTTT,CASSWQGNTEAFF
TRBJ2-2,TRBD1,-,TRBV20-1,TGCAGTGCTCGGGACAGGGGAAGAACCGGGGAGCTGTTTTTT,CSARDRGRTGELFF
TRBJ1-4,-,-,TRBV12-3/TRBV12-4,TGTGCCAGCAGTTTAGGGGAGGGGAGGAAGGAAAAACTGTTTTTT,CASSLGEGRKEKLFF
TRBJ2-2,-,-,TRBV12-3/TRBV12-4,TGTGCCAGCAGTTACAGACGGGCCTCGAACACCGGGGAGCTGTTTTTT,CASSYRRASNTGELFF
TRBJ2-7,TRBD2,few,TRBV6-2/TRBV6-3,TGTGCCAGCAGTTACCCCACTAGCGGGGGCCGACCCTACGAGCAGTACTTC,CASSYPTSGGRPYEQYF
TRBJ1-2,TRBD1,-,TRBV10-3,TGTGCCAGTCAGGGGACAGGCCGGCGTGGCTACACCTTC,CASQGTGRRGYTF
TRBJ2-7,-,-,TRBV20-1,TGCAGTGCTCTCAGGGCCAACCCTACCTATTACGAGCAGTACTTC,CSALRANPTYYEQYF
TRBJ2-3,-,few,TRBV24-1,TGTGCCACCAGTGACCAGATGGGCACAGATACGCAGTATTTT,CATSDQMGTDTQYF
TRBJ2-7,TRBD2,-,TRBV15,TGTGCCACCAGCGTACGGGGGGGAGCCCGAGACGAGCAGTACTTC,CATSVRGGARDEQYF
TRBJ2-5,TRBD2,few,TRBV9,TGTGCCAGCAGCGTAGTTAGCGGGGGGAGCCAAGAGACCCAGTACTTC,CASSVVSGGSQETQYF
TRBJ2-5,TRBD2,-,TRBV4-2,TGTGCCAGCAGCCAAGGCGGCGTCGGACTAGAGGAGACCCAGTACTTC,CASSQGGVGLEETQYF
TRBJ1-2,-,-,TRBV7-9,TGTGCCAGCAGCTTAGAAGGGGGAATTTCCTATGGCTACACCTTC,CASSLEGGISYGYTF
TRBJ1-6,-,few,TRBV7-9,TGTGCCAGCAGCCTCCCCATTAGCTCCTATAATTCACCCCTCCACTTT,CASSLPISSYNSPLHF
TRBJ2-7,TRBD2,few,TRBV11-2,TGTGCCAGCAGCTTCGAGGCTAGCGGGAATCCCATACCTCGCGAGCAGTACTTC,CASSFEASGNPIPREQYF
TRBJ2-5,TRBD1,many,TRBV2,TGTGCCAGCAGTGAAGCCATCAGGGGGCAGGCCCAGTACTTC,CASSEAIRGQAQYF
TRBJ2-5,-,-,TRBV7-8,TGTGCCAGCAGCGTTGAACCGGGGTCGGAAGAGACCCAGTACTTC,CASSVEPGSEETQYF
TRBJ2-5,TRBD2,-,TRBV5-4,TGTGCCAGCAGCCCGCGGTCGGGGGGGGAGGAGACCCAGTACTTC,CASSPRSGGEETQYF
TRBJ2-5,TRBD2,-,TRBV19,TGTGCCAGTATGACTAGCGGGACAGAAGAGACCCAGTACTTC,CASMTSGTEETQYF
TRBJ1-5,-,many,TRBV19,TGTGCCAGTAGTTTCGGGGCTCAGCCCCAGCATTTT,CASSFGAQPQHF
TRBJ2-7,-,-,TRBV20-1,TGCAGTGCAGATGAGAATAGCGCTACCTACGAGCAGTACTTC,CSADENSATYEQYF
TRBJ1-6,-,many,TRBV19,TGTGCCAGTAGCCACCAAGCGGCACATAATTCACCCCTCCACTTT,CASSHQAAHNSPLHF